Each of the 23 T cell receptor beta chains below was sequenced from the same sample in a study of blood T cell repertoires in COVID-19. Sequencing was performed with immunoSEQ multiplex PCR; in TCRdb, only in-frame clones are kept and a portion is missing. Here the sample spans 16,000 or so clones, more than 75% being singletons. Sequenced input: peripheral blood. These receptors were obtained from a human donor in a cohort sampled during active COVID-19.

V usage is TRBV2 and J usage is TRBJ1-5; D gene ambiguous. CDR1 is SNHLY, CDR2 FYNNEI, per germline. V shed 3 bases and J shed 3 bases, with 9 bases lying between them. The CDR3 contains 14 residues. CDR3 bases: TGTGCCAGCAGTGAGGGCAGGTTCAATCAGCCCCAGCATTTT. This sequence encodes CASSEGRFNQPQHF.

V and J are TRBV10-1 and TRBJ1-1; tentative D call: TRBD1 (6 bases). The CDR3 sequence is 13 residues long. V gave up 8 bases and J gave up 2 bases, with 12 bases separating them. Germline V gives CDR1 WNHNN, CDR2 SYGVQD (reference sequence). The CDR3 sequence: CASFRGYNTEAFF. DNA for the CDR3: TGCGCCAGCTTTAGGGGGTATAACACTGAAGCTTTCTTT.

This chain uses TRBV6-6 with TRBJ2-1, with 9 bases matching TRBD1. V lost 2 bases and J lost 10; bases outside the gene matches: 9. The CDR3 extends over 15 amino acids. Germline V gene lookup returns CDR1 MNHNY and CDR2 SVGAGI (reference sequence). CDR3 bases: TGTGCCAGCAGTTACCCGCGGGGACAGGGCGGCGAGCAGTTCTTC. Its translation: CASSYPRGQGGEQFF.

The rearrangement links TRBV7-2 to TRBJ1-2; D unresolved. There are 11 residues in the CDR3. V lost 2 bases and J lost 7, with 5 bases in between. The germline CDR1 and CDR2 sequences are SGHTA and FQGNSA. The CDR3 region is CASSLLLGYTF. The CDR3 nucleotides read TGTGCCAGCAGCTTATTACTTGGCTACACCTTC.

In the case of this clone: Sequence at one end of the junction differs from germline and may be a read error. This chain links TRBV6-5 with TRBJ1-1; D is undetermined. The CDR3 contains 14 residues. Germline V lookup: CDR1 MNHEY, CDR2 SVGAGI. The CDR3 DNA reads TGTGCCAGCAGTTACGCGGAGAGGAACACTGAGGCTTTCTTT. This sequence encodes CASSYAERNTEAFF.

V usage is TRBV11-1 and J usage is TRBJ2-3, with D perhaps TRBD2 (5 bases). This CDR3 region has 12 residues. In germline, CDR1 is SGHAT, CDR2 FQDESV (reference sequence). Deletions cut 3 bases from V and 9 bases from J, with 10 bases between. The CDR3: CASSLGEDTQYF. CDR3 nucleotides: TGTGCCAGCAGCTTGGGAGAGGACACGCAGTATTTT.

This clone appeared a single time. The CDR3 nucleotides are TGTGCCAGCAGCCGTGAGACAGGGATGGAGACCCAGTACTTC. The encoded protein is CASSRETGMETQYF. This sequence joins TRBV7-9 and TRBJ2-5; 7 bases are a match to TRBD1. The CDR3 has 14 residues. Germline V gene lookup returns CDR1 SEHNR and CDR2 FQNEAQ (reference sequence). V lost 5 bases and J lost 5; bases outside the gene matches: 8.

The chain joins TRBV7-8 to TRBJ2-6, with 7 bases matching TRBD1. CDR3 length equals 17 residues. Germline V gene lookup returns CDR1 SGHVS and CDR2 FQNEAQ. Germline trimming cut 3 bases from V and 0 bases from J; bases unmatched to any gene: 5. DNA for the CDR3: TGTGCCAGCAGCTTCCGGACAGGTATCTCTGGGGCCAACGTCCTGACTTTC. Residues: CASSFRTGISGANVLTF.

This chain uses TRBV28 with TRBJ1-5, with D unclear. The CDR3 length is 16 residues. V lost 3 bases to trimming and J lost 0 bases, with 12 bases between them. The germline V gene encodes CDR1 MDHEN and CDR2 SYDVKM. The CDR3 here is CASSFPVQYSNQPQHF. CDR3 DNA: TGTGCCAGCAGTTTTCCAGTACAGTATAGCAATCAGCCCCAGCATTTT.

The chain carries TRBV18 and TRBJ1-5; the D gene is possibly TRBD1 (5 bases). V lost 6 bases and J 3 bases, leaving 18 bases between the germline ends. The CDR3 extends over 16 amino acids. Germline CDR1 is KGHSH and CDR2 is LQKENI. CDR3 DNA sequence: TGTGCCAGCTCCAACAACCACGGGGGGAACAATCAGCCCCAGCATTTT. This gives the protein CASSNNHGGNNQPQHF.

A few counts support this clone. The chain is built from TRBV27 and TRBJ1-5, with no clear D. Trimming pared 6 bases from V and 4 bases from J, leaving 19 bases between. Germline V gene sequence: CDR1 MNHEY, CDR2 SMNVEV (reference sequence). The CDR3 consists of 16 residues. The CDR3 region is CASSKYSSLANQPQHF. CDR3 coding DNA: TGTGCCAGCAGCAAATACAGCTCCTTGGCGAATCAGCCCCAGCATTTT.

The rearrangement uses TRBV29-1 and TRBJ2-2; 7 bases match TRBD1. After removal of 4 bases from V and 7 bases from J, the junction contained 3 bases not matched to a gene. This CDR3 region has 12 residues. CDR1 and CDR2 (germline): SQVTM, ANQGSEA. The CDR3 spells CSVGQGVGELFF. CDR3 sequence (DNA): TGCAGCGTTGGGCAGGGGGTCGGGGAGCTGTTTTTT.

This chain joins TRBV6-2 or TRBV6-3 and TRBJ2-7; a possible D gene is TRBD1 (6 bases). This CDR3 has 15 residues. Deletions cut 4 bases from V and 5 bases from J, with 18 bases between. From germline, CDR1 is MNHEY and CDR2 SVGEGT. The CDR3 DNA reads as TGTGCCAGCAGTTTATCAACAGGGCCGGGCGACGAGCAGTACTTC. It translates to CASSLSTGPGDEQYF.

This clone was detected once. The CDR3, as DNA: TGTGCCAGTAGTATTACTGGGGCCAACGTCCTGACTTTC. This sequence encodes CASSITGANVLTF. The chain combines TRBV19 with TRBJ2-6; D unclear. The CDR3 consists of 13 residues. The ends were cut back, 3 bases at V and 2 bases at J, with 2 bases in the middle. Germline V gene sequence: CDR1 LNHDA, CDR2 SQIVND (reference sequence).

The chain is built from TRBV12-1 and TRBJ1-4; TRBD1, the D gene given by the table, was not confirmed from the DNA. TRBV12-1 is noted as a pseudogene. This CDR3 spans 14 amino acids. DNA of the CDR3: TGTGCCAGCAGCTTGGGACAGGCCAATGAAAAACTGTTTTTT. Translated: CASSLGQANEKLFF.

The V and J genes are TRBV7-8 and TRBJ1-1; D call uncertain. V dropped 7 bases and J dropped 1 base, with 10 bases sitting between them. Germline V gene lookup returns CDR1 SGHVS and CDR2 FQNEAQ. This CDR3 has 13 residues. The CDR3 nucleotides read TGTGCCAGCACCCCTATTAGGAACACTGAAGCTTTCTTT. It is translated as CASTPIRNTEAFF.

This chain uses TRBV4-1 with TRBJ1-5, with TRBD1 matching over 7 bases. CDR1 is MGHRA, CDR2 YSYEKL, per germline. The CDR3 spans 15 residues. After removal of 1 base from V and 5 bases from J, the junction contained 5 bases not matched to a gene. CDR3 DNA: TGCGCCAGCAGCCAAGCCGACAGGGTCGATCAGCCCCAGCATTTT. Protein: CASSQADRVDQPQHF.

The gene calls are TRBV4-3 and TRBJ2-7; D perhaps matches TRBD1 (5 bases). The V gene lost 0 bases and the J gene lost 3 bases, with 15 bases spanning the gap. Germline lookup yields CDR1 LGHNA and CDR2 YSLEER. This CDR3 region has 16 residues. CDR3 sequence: CASSQDSTGAYYEQYF. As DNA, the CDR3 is TGCGCCAGCAGCCAAGATTCTACTGGGGCCTACTACGAGCAGTACTTC.

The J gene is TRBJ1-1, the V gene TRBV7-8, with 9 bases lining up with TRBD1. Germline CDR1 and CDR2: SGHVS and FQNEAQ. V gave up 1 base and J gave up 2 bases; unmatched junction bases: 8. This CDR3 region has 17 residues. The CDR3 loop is CASSLGSAGQGNTEAFF. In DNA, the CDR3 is TGTGCCAGCAGCTTAGGATCTGCGGGACAGGGTAACACTGAAGCTTTCTTT.

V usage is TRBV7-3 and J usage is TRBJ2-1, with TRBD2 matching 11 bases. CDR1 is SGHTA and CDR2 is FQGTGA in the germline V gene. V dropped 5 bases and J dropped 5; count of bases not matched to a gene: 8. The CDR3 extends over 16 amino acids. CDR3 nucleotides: TGTGCCAGCAGCATAGAGCTAGCGGGAGGCAACAATGAGCAGTTCTTC. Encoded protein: CASSIELAGGNNEQFF.

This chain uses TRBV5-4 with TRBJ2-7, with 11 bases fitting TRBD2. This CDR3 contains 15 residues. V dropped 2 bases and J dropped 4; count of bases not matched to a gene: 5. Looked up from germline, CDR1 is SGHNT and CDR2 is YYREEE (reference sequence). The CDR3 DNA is TGTGCCAGCAGCTTCTTCCCTAGCGGGGGGTACGAGCAGTACTTC. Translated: CASSFFPSGGYEQYF. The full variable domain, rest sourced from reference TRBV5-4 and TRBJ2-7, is ETGVTQSPTHLIKTRGQQVTLRCSSQSGHNTVSWYQQALGQGPQFIFQYYREEENGRGNFPPRFSGLQFPNYSSELNVNALELDDSALYLCASSFFPSGGYEQYFGPGTRLTVT.

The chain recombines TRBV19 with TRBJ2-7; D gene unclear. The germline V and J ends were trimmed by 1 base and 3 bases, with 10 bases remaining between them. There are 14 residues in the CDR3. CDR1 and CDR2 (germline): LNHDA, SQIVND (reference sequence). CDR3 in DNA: TGTGCCAGTAGTATAGGTCCCCACAGCTACGAGCAGTACTTC. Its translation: CASSIGPHSYEQYF.

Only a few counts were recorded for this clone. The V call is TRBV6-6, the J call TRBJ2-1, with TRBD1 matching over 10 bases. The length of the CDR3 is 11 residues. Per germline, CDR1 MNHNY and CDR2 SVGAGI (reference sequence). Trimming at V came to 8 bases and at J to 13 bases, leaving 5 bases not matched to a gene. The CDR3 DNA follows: TGTGCCAGCGCCGAGACAGGGGGCCAGTTCTTC. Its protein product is CASAETGGQFF.